This entry lists 29 T cell receptor beta chains sequenced from one sample in a study of blood T cell repertoires in COVID-19. Clones were read by immunoSEQ multiplex PCR, and TCRdb kept only the in-frame ones, dropping some. The table records 250,000 to 350,000 clones, about 85% of them present only once. Material for sequencing was peripheral blood. These receptors came from a woman aged 45-65 years with active or convalescent COVID-19.

The chain recombines TRBV5-1 with TRBJ2-3; weak D call: TRBD2 (5 bases). The germline gives CDR1 SGHRS, CDR2 YFSETQ. The V end was cut by 1 base, the J end by 2 bases, with 11 bases between. There are 15 residues in the CDR3. Here the CDR3 DNA reads TGCGCCAGCAGCTTGCTAGCCTTCCCCACAGATACGCAGTATTTT. This codes for CASSLLAFPTDTQYF.

J is TRBJ2-5 and V is TRBV27; possibly TRBD1 for D (5 bases). This CDR3 has 14 residues. Trimming took 6 bases from V and 7 from J, leaving 18 bases between them. Germline CDR1 is MNHEY and CDR2 is SMNVEV (reference sequence). Here the CDR3 reads CASSRSGAAWTQYF. As DNA, the CDR3 is TGTGCCAGCAGCCGATCTGGGGCCGCATGGACCCAGTACTTC.

This clone was seen at least ten times. The CDR3 DNA follows: TGTGCCAGCAGTGGACACTACGAGCAGTACTTC. Translated, it gives CASSGHYEQYF. The chain couples TRBV2 to TRBJ2-7; no firm D call. This CDR3 contains 11 residues. Deletions cut 4 bases from V and 3 bases from J, with 4 bases between. CDR1 and CDR2 (germline): SNHLY, FYNNEI.

The gene calls are TRBV2 and TRBJ2-5, with 11 bases aligning to TRBD2. CDR1 is SNHLY and CDR2 is FYNNEI in the germline V gene. This CDR3 is built from 15 residues. Trimming removed 5 bases from V and 2 bases from J; junction bases left unmatched: 4. CDR3 sequence (DNA): TGTGCCAGCAGTCGGCGACTAGCGGGGCAAGAGACCCAGTACTTC. Its translation: CASSRRLAGQETQYF. Variable domain in full (rest from reference TRBV2 and TRBJ2-5): EPEVTQTPSHQVTQMGQEVILRCVPISNHLYFYWYRQILGQKVEFLVSFYNNEISEKSEIFDDQFSVERPDGSNFTLKIRSTKLEDSAMYFCASSRRLAGQETQYFGPGTRLLVL.

This chain uses TRBV29-1 with TRBJ1-3; D is unresolved. Germline CDR1 and CDR2: SQVTM and ANQGSEA. Deletions cut 5 bases from V and 8 bases from J, with 19 bases between. The CDR3 is 14 residues long. In DNA form, the CDR3 reads TGCAGCGTTTCTTACTCAACCTTCCCGGACACCATATATTTT. Protein: CSVSYSTFPDTIYF.

The genes are TRBV5-5 and TRBJ2-5, with D maybe TRBD1 (5 bases). The CDR3 totals 14 residues. Germline V gives CDR1 SGHKS, CDR2 YYEKEE (reference sequence). Trimming removed 7 bases from V and 2 bases from J, with 15 bases in between. This chain's CDR3 is CASSPLGRQETQYF. The CDR3 nucleotides read TGTGCCAGCTCCCCCCTGGGGCGGCAAGAGACCCAGTACTTC.

The chain links TRBV5-1 to TRBJ2-5, with D possibly TRBD1 on 5 matching bases. Trimming pared 2 bases from V and 7 bases from J, leaving 18 bases between. This CDR3 has 15 amino acids. Germline V gene data show CDR1 as SGHRS and CDR2 as YFSETQ. As DNA, the CDR3 is TGCGCCAGCAGCTTCCCGACAGACGCTTTGGGGACCCAGTACTTC. It is translated as CASSFPTDALGTQYF. The full variable domain, with the rest looked up from reference TRBV5-1 and TRBJ2-5, is KAGVTQTPRYLIKTRGQQVTLSCSPISGHRSVSWYQQTPGQGLQFLFEYFSETQRNKGNFPGRFSGRQFSNSRSEMNVSTLELGDSALYLCASSFPTDALGTQYFGPGTRLLVL.

CDR3 nucleotides: TGTGCCATCAGCAGGACTAGCGGGAGTCCCGGGGAGCTGTTTTTT. Its protein is CAISRTSGSPGELFF. V is TRBV10-3 and J is TRBJ2-2; 13 positions agree with TRBD2. Unmatched junction bases numbered 4, after V lost 6 bases and J lost 6 bases. The CDR3 is made up of 15 amino acids. In germline, CDR1 is ENHRY, CDR2 SYGVKD.

The chain uses TRBV6-1 and TRBJ2-1; 7 bases are shared with TRBD1. Per germline, CDR1 MNHNS and CDR2 SASEGT. The CDR3 is 16 residues long. The V and J ends lost 1 base and 3 bases, in that order; junction bases with no gene match: 6. The CDR3 region is CASSEVRDSYYNEQFF. CDR3 sequence (DNA): TGTGCCAGCAGTGAAGTAAGGGACAGTTACTACAATGAGCAGTTCTTC.

V is TRBV12-5 and J is TRBJ2-5; the match to TRBD2 covers 15 bases. From germline, CDR1 is LGHNT and CDR2 FRNRAP. The CDR3 has 17 amino acids. The ends lost 5 bases at V and 5 bases at J; junction bases unmatched: 9. CDR3 in amino acids: CASGPPPGLAGGETQYF. The CDR3 DNA sequence: TGTGCTAGTGGTCCCCCCCCGGGACTAGCGGGAGGCGAGACCCAGTACTTC. The full variable domain, in which reference TRBV12-5 and TRBJ2-5 provide the parts outside the CDR3, is DARVTQTPRHKVTEMGQEVTMRCQPILGHNTVFWYRQTMMQGLELLAYFRNRAPLDDSGMPKDRFSAEMPDATLATLKIQPSEPRDSAVYFCASGPPPGLAGGETQYFGPGTRLLVL.

J is TRBJ2-7 and V is TRBV5-4, with D possibly TRBD1 on 6 matching bases. The V gene lost 4 bases and the J gene lost 7 bases, with 15 bases spanning the gap. The germline gives CDR1 SGHNT, CDR2 YYREEE (reference sequence). The CDR3 consists of 13 residues. The CDR3: CASSPQGRGEQYF. CDR3 nucleotides: TGTGCCAGCAGCCCACAGGGAAGAGGAGAGCAGTACTTC.

This clone appeared once. The J gene is TRBJ1-5, the V gene TRBV27; D is unresolved. Trimming pared 4 bases from V and 2 bases from J, leaving 6 bases between. The germline V gene encodes CDR1 MNHEY and CDR2 SMNVEV (reference sequence). The CDR3 extends over 13 amino acids. The DNA of the CDR3 is TGTGCCAGCAGTTCGTCGGGCAATCAGCCCCAGCATTTT. Translating it yields CASSSSGNQPQHF.

V and J are TRBV28 and TRBJ1-1, with TRBD1 as a possible D gene (5 bases). CDR1 is MDHEN, CDR2 SYDVKM, per germline. The CDR3 is made up of 15 amino acids. Trimming shortened V by 6 bases and J by 5 bases, and 19 bases separated the two germline ends. CDR3 amino acids: CASSPSLGRGTEAFF. The CDR3 DNA is TGTGCCAGCAGCCCATCCCTTGGGAGGGGTACTGAAGCTTTCTTT.

This chain joins TRBV6-1 and TRBJ2-7, with D unclear. The CDR3 length is 14 residues. Deletions cut 3 bases from V and 0 bases from J, with 9 bases between. Germline CDR1 is MNHNS and CDR2 is SASEGT. CDR3 loop: CASSDDSRSYEQYF. In DNA, the CDR3 is TGTGCCAGCAGTGACGACTCCCGCTCCTACGAGCAGTACTTC.

V usage is TRBV5-1 and J usage is TRBJ2-7, with 8 positions matching TRBD2. The CDR3 spans 14 residues. V lost 0 bases to trimming and J lost 3 bases; unmatched junction nucleotides: 2. Germline CDR1 is SGHRS and CDR2 is YFSETQ. The CDR3 region has the DNA TGCGCCAGCAGCTTGGGGGCGGGGGGCTACGAGCAGTACTTC. This gives the protein CASSLGAGGYEQYF.

V gene TRBV7-9 combines with J gene TRBJ2-6, with 7 positions matching TRBD1. The CDR3 is 17 amino acids. The V and J ends lost 7 bases and 0 bases, in that order; junction bases with no gene match: 9. The germline V gene encodes CDR1 SEHNR and CDR2 FQNEAQ (reference sequence). The CDR3 nucleotides read TGTGCCAGCAACTACAGGGGATCCTACTCTGGGGCCAACGTCCTGACTTTC. Translated, it gives CASNYRGSYSGANVLTF.

The V and J genes are TRBV14 and TRBJ2-2; 7 positions match TRBD2. CDR3 length: 15 residues. Trimming at V came to 3 bases and at J to 5 bases, leaving 6 bases not matched to a gene. Germline CDR1 reads SGHDN; CDR2 reads FVKESK. The CDR3: CASSQPGRKTGELFF. CDR3 coding DNA: TGTGCCAGCAGCCAGCCCGGGAGGAAGACCGGGGAGCTGTTTTTT.

CDR3 in DNA: TGTGCCAGTCAACAGGGCGTTAATGAAAAACTGTTTTTT. Translating it yields CASQQGVNEKLFF. The chain has TRBV5-5 and TRBJ1-4; TRBD1 might be the D (6 bases). Trimming shortened V by 8 bases and J by 4 bases, and 12 bases separated the two germline ends. Germline V CDR1 and CDR2: SGHKS, YYEKEE (reference sequence). The CDR3 has 13 residues.

The chain couples TRBV7-3 to TRBJ2-1, with 11 bases matching TRBD1. Germline values: CDR1 SGHTA, CDR2 FQGTGA. This CDR3 has 15 amino acids. Trimming took 4 bases from V and 3 from J; bases not matched to a gene: 2. CDR3 residues: CASSSGTGGYNEQFF. The CDR3 DNA is TGTGCCAGCAGCTCTGGGACAGGGGGCTACAATGAGCAGTTCTTC.

The CDR3 region is CASSVVAGVHEQFF. CDR3 nucleotide sequence: TGTGCCAGCAGCGTAGTAGCGGGAGTACATGAGCAGTTCTTC. This chain connects TRBV9 to TRBJ2-1; TRBD2 matches 9 bases. Germline V gives CDR1 SGDLS, CDR2 YYNGEE. Unmatched junction bases numbered 3, after V lost 0 bases and J lost 8 bases. The CDR3 contains 14 residues. Combining the CDR3 with reference TRBV9 and TRBJ2-1 gives the whole variable domain DSGVTQTPKHLITATGQRVTLRCSPRSGDLSVYWYQQSLDQGLQFLIQYYNGEERAKGNILERFSAQQFPDLHSELNLSSLELGDSALYFCASSVVAGVHEQFFGPGTRLTVL.

The chain employs TRBV2 and TRBJ2-3, with D possibly being TRBD2 (5 bases). CDR3 length: 16 residues. Trimming left V 6 bases short and J 0 bases short, with 16 bases between. Germline V gene sequence: CDR1 SNHLY, CDR2 FYNNEI. The CDR3 spells CASSRAAPRSTDTQYF. The CDR3 DNA reads TGTGCCAGCAGCCGAGCGGCTCCGCGTAGCACAGATACGCAGTATTTT.

CDR3 coding DNA: TGTGCCAGCAGCTTACCAAGGGGGCAGCCGAACACCGGGGAGCTGTTTTTT. This codes for CASSLPRGQPNTGELFF. The V call is TRBV7-9, the J call TRBJ2-2, with 7 nucleotides matching TRBD1. CDR1 and CDR2 (germline): SEHNR, FQNEAQ (reference sequence). The CDR3 has 17 residues. The ends lost 2 bases at V and 0 bases at J; junction bases unmatched: 6.

V usage is TRBV7-9 and J usage is TRBJ1-2, with TRBD1 matching 8 bases. Germline CDR1 and CDR2: SEHNR and FQNEAQ (reference sequence). The CDR3 extends over 13 amino acids. Losses at the gene ends were 7 bases for V and 2 bases for J; bases not matched to a gene: 3. CDR3 coding DNA: TGTGCCAGCACCTCAGGGGGCAACTATGGCTACACCTTC. This codes for CASTSGGNYGYTF.

This clone occurred once. The chain recombines TRBV28 with TRBJ2-1, with TRBD2 identical over 9 bases. CDR3 length equals 18 residues. In germline, CDR1 is MDHEN, CDR2 SYDVKM. The ends lost 2 bases at V and 0 bases at J; junction bases unmatched: 8. The CDR3 nucleotides read TGTGCCAGCAGTTTAGAGCAGGGAGCGGGAGGCTCCTACAATGAGCAGTTCTTC. This gives the protein CASSLEQGAGGSYNEQFF.

The CDR3 nucleotides read TGTGCCAGCAAGGTCCGGCCTCAGGCTGCATACAATGAGCAGTTCTTC. It is translated as CASKVRPQAAYNEQFF. This sequence joins TRBV6-6 and TRBJ2-1; D is unclear. This CDR3 region has 16 residues. Trimming cost V 7 bases and J 4 bases, with 20 bases left between them. Per germline, CDR1 MNHNY and CDR2 SVGAGI (reference sequence).

The chain joins TRBV2 to TRBJ1-2; possible D gene TRBD1, 6 bases. The CDR3 has 14 residues. V shed 6 bases and J shed 3 bases, with 14 bases lying between them. Germline V lookup: CDR1 SNHLY, CDR2 FYNNEI. As DNA, the CDR3 is TGTGCCAGCAGGAATACAGGGAGATACTATGGCTACACCTTC. The encoded protein is CASRNTGRYYGYTF.

This chain connects TRBV27 to TRBJ2-6; TRBD1 matches 8 bases. V lost 6 bases to trimming and J lost 1 base; unmatched junction nucleotides: 8. CDR1 and CDR2 from the germline V gene are MNHEY and SMNVEV (reference sequence). This CDR3 spans 17 amino acids. The CDR3: CASRDRGGRSGANVLTF. DNA of the CDR3: TGTGCCAGCAGAGACAGGGGAGGTCGATCTGGGGCCAACGTCCTGACTTTC.

The chain is built from TRBV5-1 and TRBJ2-2; 7 positions agree with TRBD1. V lost 4 bases to trimming and J lost 1 base; unmatched junction nucleotides: 4. This CDR3 region has 15 residues. Per germline, CDR1 SGHRS and CDR2 YFSETQ. The CDR3 bases are TGCGCCAGCAGCCACGGACAGGAGAACACCGGGGAGCTGTTTTTT. This encodes CASSHGQENTGELFF.

The V and J genes are TRBV3-1 (or the pseudogene TRBV3-2) and TRBJ1-2; possibly TRBD1 for D (6 bases). CDR1 is LGHDT, CDR2 YNNKEL, per germline (reference sequence). The CDR3 sequence is 14 residues long. V gave up 1 base and J gave up 6 bases, with 12 bases separating them. The CDR3 coding sequence is TGTGCCAGCAGCCAAGGGGCAGGGGTCCATGGCTACACCTTC. Translation gives CASSQGAGVHGYTF.